A single sample gave rise to the 19 T cell receptor beta chains below, sequenced in a study of T cells after yellow fever vaccination (dated by TCRdb to about 2019). Taken with the paper, the label for treatment or condition translates to: live attenuated yellow fever vaccine strain. Library preparation employed 5' RACE. Sequencing instrument: Illumina HiSeq 2500. TCRdb passed the public sequencing reads through fastp at Q25 and MiXCR, retaining productive beta sequences. Identical CDR3 proteins give one entry, which carries the most common genes and DNA. The sample data list about 240,000 distinct CDR3 sequences, and 6.9% of these were observed just once. About 0.85% of the sample is held by the ten biggest clonotypes. Source: CD4+ T cells sorted from PBMCs, taken 15 days after the yellow fever booster vaccination. These receptors all come from a man between 25 and 39 years old who received the YFV17D yellow fever vaccine.

This clonotype was seen many times. The J gene is TRBJ2-3, the V gene TRBV5-1; possible D gene TRBD2, 5 bases. From germline, CDR1 is SGHRS and CDR2 YFSETQ. V gave up 3 bases and J gave up 4 bases, with 21 bases separating them. The CDR3 is 17 residues long. CDR3 residues: CASSSPLLARLADTQYF. For the CDR3, the DNA is TGCGCCAGCAGCTCCCCCCTGTTAGCGAGGTTGGCAGATACGCAGTATTTT.

This clonotype was counted at least ten times. The CDR3 is CSAQTSVSYEQYF. The CDR3 DNA is TGCAGTGCGCAGACTAGCGTCAGCTACGAGCAGTACTTC. This chain uses TRBV20-1 with TRBJ2-7, with TRBD2 identical over 8 bases. Germline lookup yields CDR1 DFQATT and CDR2 SNEGSKA (reference sequence). After removal of 6 bases from V and 3 bases from J, the junction contained 7 bases not matched to a gene. The CDR3 has 13 amino acids.

This clonotype was seen repeatedly, ten times or more. The chain has TRBV18 and TRBJ2-7; D not certain. The CDR3 is 12 amino acids. The V gene lost 5 bases and the J gene lost 4 bases, with 9 bases spanning the gap. The V gene's germline CDR1 is KGHSH and CDR2 LQKENI. CDR3 coding DNA: TGTGCCAGCTCATGGGCCGATTACGAGCAGTACTTC. This codes for CASSWADYEQYF.

At least ten counts were recorded for this clonotype. This rearrangement joins TRBV12-3 or TRBV12-4 to TRBJ2-6; D call uncertain. V was cut by 6 bases and J by 0 bases, with 3 bases left in between. The CDR3 spans 13 residues. The CDR3 protein is CASRISGANVLTF. The CDR3 nucleotides read TGTGCCAGCAGGATCTCTGGGGCCAACGTCCTGACTTTC.

This clonotype was seen at least ten times. The chain is built from TRBV15 and TRBJ2-7; D uncertain. With 0 bases removed from V and 2 bases from J, the gap between germline ends came to 11 bases. In germline, CDR1 is LNHNV, CDR2 YYDKDF (reference sequence). The CDR3 contains 15 residues. Written as DNA, the CDR3 is TGTGCCACCAGCAGAGAAAGTTCAGGTACCTACGAGCAGTACTTC. This codes for CATSRESSGTYEQYF. Combining the CDR3 with reference TRBV15 and TRBJ2-7 gives the whole variable domain DAMVIQNPRYQVTQFGKPVTLSCSQTLNHNVMYWYQQKSSQAPKLLFHYYDKDFNNEADTPDNFQSRRPNTSFCFLDIRSPGLGDTAMYLCATSRESSGTYEQYFGPGTRLTVT.

The chain recombines TRBV6-5 with TRBJ1-2; unclear D gene. CDR3 length: 14 amino acids. The germline V and J ends were trimmed by 2 bases and 0 bases, with 7 bases remaining between them. Germline CDR1 and CDR2: MNHEY and SVGAGI. The CDR3 region is CASSYRPSNYGYTF. The CDR3 DNA reads as TGTGCCAGCAGTTACAGACCTTCTAACTATGGCTACACCTTC.

This clonotype was found a few times. The J gene is TRBJ1-6, the V gene TRBV5-1; no clear D gene. Germline V gives CDR1 SGHRS, CDR2 YFSETQ. This CDR3 has 12 amino acids. With 5 bases removed from V and 11 bases from J, the gap between germline ends came to 11 bases. The CDR3 reads CASRRTGAPLHF. The CDR3 region has the DNA TGCGCCAGCAGACGGACCGGGGCACCCCTCCACTTT.

This chain joins TRBV20-1 and TRBJ1-5; 9 nucleotides line up with TRBD1. This CDR3 spans 15 amino acids. J lost 5 bases, V lost 0 bases, and 5 bases had no gene match. CDR1 is DFQATT, CDR2 SNEGSKA, per germline (reference sequence). The CDR3 sequence: CSARETGGTYQPQHF. CDR3 bases: TGCAGTGCTAGAGAGACAGGGGGTACCTATCAGCCCCAGCATTTT.

The chain combines TRBV7-9 with TRBJ1-5; no firm D call. In germline, CDR1 is SEHNR, CDR2 FQNEAQ (reference sequence). V was trimmed by 4 bases and J by 1 base, leaving 14 bases between them. The CDR3 consists of 16 residues. The CDR3 spells CASSSGRKGSNQPQHF. In nucleotides, the CDR3 is TGTGCCAGCAGCTCCGGGCGCAAAGGGAGCAATCAGCCCCAGCATTTT.

The chain recombines TRBV7-2 with TRBJ2-5; D is undetermined. Germline CDR1 is SGHTA and CDR2 is FQGNSA. The CDR3 contains 11 residues. The V gene lost 6 bases and the J gene lost 5 bases, with 7 bases spanning the gap. The CDR3 DNA is TGTGCCAGCAGACAAGTCGAGACCCAGTACTTC. This gives the protein CASRQVETQYF.

This clonotype showed up just a few times. J is TRBJ2-7 and V is TRBV4-3, with 8 bases identical to TRBD2. The length of the CDR3 is 13 residues. CDR1 and CDR2 from the germline V gene are LGHNA and YSLEER. V gave up 2 bases and J gave up 6 bases; unmatched junction bases: 3. The CDR3 is CASSQHRGGEQYF. CDR3 DNA: TGCGCCAGCAGCCAACATCGGGGGGGCGAGCAGTACTTC.

This chain connects TRBV20-1 to TRBJ1-5; unclear D gene. The CDR3 runs 12 residues. Germline loops: CDR1 DFQATT, CDR2 SNEGSKA (reference sequence). With 3 bases removed from V and 4 bases from J, the gap between germline ends came to 7 bases. The CDR3 region is CSARQENQPQHF. The CDR3, as DNA: TGCAGTGCTAGGCAGGAGAATCAGCCCCAGCATTTT.

This clonotype was seen at least ten times. This chain joins TRBV20-1 and TRBJ2-3, with 7 bases matching TRBD2. Germline V gene lookup returns CDR1 DFQATT and CDR2 SNEGSKA (reference sequence). CDR3 length: 16 residues. After removal of 0 bases from V and 3 bases from J, the junction contained 9 bases not matched to a gene. The CDR3 nucleotides are TGCAGTGCTAGAGATCTCGGCGGGAGATTTACAGATACGCAGTATTTT. Residues: CSARDLGGRFTDTQYF.

This clonotype was seen many times. The rearrangement uses TRBV29-1 and TRBJ2-3, with 8 bases matching TRBD2. This CDR3 region has 15 residues. Per germline, CDR1 SQVTM and CDR2 ANQGSEA. V shed 4 bases and J 0 bases; nucleotides not matched to a gene: 6. DNA for the CDR3: TGCAGCGTTGCCCCGGGGGGGACTAGCACAGATACGCAGTATTTT. This codes for CSVAPGGTSTDTQYF.

This clonotype has ten or more counts. V and J are TRBV29-1 and TRBJ2-7; no clear D gene. Germline V CDR1 and CDR2: SQVTM, ANQGSEA. V was shortened by 5 bases and J by 0 bases, with 11 bases between the two germline ends. The CDR3 totals 13 residues. The DNA of the CDR3 is TGCAGCGTTTGTATCGGCTACTCCTACGAGCAGTACTTC. As protein: CSVCIGYSYEQYF.

In its sample, this clonotype was seen a few times. The gene calls are TRBV7-8 and TRBJ1-5, with a possible D match to TRBD1 (5 bases). The CDR3 totals 14 residues. V dropped 5 bases and J dropped 3 bases, with 11 bases sitting between them. Germline V CDR1 and CDR2: SGHVS, FQNEAQ. This chain's CDR3 is CASSLRQFNQPQHF. The CDR3 DNA sequence: TGTGCCAGCAGCCTACGACAGTTCAATCAGCCCCAGCATTTT.

This clonotype was detected many times. The chain recombines TRBV5-1 with TRBJ2-3; tentative D call: TRBD2 (6 bases). Trimming removed 7 bases at V and 5 bases at J, with 11 bases between. Germline CDR1 SGHRS, CDR2 YFSETQ. This CDR3 has 12 amino acids. In nucleotides, the CDR3 is TGCGCCAGCCGCGGGATAGGAGATACGCAGTATTTT. Translating it yields CASRGIGDTQYF. Filled out from reference TRBV5-1 and TRBJ2-3, the complete variable domain reads KAGVTQTPRYLIKTRGQQVTLSCSPISGHRSVSWYQQTPGQGLQFLFEYFSETQRNKGNFPGRFSGRQFSNSRSEMNVSTLELGDSALYLCASRGIGDTQYFGPGTRLTVL.

The chain links TRBV5-1 to TRBJ2-1; 8 positions match TRBD2. The trim removed 4 bases at V and 6 bases at J, leaving 9 bases unmatched. Germline V gene data show CDR1 as SGHRS and CDR2 as YFSETQ. CDR3 length equals 15 residues. Written as DNA, the CDR3 is TGCGCCAGCAGCACCGGGACTAGTACCTCCAATGAGCAGTTCTTC. This translates into CASSTGTSTSNEQFF.

A note on this clonotype: This clone may be a read error of a much larger clone one base away. The chain employs TRBV6-1 and TRBJ2-7, with D tentatively TRBD1 (6 bases). Germline CDR1 and CDR2: MNHNS and SASEGT. The length of the CDR3 is 13 residues. For the CDR3, the DNA is TGTGCCAGCAGAGACAGGACGGGGTACGAGCGGTACTTC. Its translation is CASRDRTGYERYF.